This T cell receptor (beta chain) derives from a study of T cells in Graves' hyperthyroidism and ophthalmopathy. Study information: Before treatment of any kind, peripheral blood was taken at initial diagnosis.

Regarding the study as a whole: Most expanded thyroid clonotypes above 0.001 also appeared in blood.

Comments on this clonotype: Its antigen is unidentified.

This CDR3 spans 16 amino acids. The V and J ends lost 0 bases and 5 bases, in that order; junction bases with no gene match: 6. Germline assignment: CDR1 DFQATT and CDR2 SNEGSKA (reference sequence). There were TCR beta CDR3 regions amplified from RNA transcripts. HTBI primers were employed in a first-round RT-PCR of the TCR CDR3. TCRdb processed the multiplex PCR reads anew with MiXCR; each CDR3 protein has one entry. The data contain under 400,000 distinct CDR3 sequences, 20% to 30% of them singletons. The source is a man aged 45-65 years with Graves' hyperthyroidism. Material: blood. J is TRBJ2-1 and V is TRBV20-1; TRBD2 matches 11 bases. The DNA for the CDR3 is TGCAGTGCTAGAGACCCCGCGACTAGCGGGAACAATGAGCAGTTCTTC. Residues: CSARDPATSGNNEQFF.